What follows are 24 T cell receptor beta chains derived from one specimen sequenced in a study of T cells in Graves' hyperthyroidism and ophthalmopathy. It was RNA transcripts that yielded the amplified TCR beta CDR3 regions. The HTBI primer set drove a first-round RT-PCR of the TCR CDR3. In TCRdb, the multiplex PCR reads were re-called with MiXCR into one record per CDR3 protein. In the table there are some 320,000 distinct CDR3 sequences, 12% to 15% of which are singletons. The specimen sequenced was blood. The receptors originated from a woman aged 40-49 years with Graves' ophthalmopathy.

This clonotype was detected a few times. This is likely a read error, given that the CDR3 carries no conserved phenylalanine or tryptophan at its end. Here the CDR3 reads CASSELDLRFAQFGPNTEAFL. CDR3 coding DNA: TGCGCCAGCAGTGAACTAGACCTTAGGTTCGCCCAATTTGGTCCGAACACTGAAGCTTTCCTT. This sequence joins TRBV10-2 and TRBJ1-1, with D unclear. Germline CDR1 WSHSY, CDR2 SAAADI. V shed 3 bases and J shed 1 base, with 30 bases lying between them. This CDR3 region has 21 residues.

CDR3 sequence reads: CSVEIGTDNEQFF. The DNA for the CDR3 is TGCAGCGTTGAAATTGGGACAGACAATGAGCAGTTCTTC. V usage is TRBV29-1 and J usage is TRBJ2-1; 7 bases agree with TRBD1. The CDR3 is made up of 13 amino acids. The junction had 3 bases not matched to a gene; V was cut back by 2 bases and J by 5 bases. CDR1 SQVTM and CDR2 ANQGSEA come from the germline V gene.

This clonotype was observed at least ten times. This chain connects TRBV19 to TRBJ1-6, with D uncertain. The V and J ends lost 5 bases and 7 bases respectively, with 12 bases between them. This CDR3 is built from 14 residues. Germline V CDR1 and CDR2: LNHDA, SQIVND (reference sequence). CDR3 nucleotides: TGTGCCAGTAGTGCAGACATGGGAAATTCACCCCTCCACTTT. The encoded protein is CASSADMGNSPLHF.

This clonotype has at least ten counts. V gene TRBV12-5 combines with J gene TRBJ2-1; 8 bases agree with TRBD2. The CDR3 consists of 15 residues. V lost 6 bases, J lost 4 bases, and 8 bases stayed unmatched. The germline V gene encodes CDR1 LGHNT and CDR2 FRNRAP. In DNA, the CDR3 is TGTGCTAGTGGCGGCCCAGCGGGAGTGTACAATGAGCAGTTCTTC. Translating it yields CASGGPAGVYNEQFF.

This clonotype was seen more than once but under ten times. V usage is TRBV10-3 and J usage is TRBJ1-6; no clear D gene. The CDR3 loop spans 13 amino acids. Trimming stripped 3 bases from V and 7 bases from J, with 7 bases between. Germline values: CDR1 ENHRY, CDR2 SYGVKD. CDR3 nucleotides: TGTGCCATCAGTGACGGAACCAATTCACCCCTCCACTTT. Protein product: CAISDGTNSPLHF.

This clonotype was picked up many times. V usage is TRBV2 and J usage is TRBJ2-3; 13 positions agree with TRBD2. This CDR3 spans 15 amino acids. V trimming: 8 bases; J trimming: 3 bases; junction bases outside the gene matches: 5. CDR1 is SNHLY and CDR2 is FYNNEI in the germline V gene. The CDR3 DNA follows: TGTGCCAGCGGACTAGCGGGAGTGGTGACAGATACGCAGTATTTT. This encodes CASGLAGVVTDTQYF.

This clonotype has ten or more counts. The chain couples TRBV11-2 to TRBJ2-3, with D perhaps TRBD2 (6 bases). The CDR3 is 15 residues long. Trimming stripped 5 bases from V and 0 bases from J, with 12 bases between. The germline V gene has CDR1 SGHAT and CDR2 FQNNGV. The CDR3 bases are TGTGCCAGCAGCACCGCGGGGACTAGCACAGATACGCAGTATTTT. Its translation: CASSTAGTSTDTQYF.

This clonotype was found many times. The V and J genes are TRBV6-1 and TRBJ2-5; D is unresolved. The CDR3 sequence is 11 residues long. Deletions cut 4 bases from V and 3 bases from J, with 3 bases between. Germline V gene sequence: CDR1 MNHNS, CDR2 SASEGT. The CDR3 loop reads CASSVEETQYF. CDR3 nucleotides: TGTGCCAGCAGTGTGGAAGAGACCCAGTACTTC.

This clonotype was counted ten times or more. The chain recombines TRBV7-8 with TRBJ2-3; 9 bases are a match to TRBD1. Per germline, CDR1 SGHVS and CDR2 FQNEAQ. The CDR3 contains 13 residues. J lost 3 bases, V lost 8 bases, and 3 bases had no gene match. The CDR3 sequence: CASGTGRTDTQYF. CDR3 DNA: TGTGCCAGCGGGACAGGGAGGACAGATACGCAGTATTTT.

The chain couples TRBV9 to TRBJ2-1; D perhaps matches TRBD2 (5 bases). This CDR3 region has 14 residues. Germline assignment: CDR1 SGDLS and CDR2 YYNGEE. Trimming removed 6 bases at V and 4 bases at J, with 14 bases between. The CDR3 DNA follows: TGTGCCAGCACCCCTGGCTCGGGGTACAATGAGCAGTTCTTC. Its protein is CASTPGSGYNEQFF. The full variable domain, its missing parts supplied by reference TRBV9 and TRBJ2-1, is DSGVTQTPKHLITATGQRVTLRCSPRSGDLSVYWYQQSLDQGLQFLIQYYNGEERAKGNILERFSAQQFPDLHSELNLSSLELGDSALYFCASTPGSGYNEQFFGPGTRLTVL.

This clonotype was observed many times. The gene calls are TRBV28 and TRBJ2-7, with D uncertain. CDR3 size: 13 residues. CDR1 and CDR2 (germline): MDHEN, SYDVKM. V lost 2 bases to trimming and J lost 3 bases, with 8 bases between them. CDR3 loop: CASSLSSNYEQYF. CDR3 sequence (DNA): TGTGCCAGCAGTTTAAGCTCGAACTACGAGCAGTACTTC.

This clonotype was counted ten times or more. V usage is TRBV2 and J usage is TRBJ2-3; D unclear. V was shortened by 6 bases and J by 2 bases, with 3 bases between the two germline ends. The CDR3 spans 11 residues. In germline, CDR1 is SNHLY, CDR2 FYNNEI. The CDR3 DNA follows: TGTGCCAGCAGGGCCACAGATACGCAGTATTTT. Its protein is CASRATDTQYF.

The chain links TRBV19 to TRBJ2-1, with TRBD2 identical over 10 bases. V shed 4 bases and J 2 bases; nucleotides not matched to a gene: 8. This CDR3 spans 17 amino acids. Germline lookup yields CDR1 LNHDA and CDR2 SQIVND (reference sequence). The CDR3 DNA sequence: TGTGCCAGTAGTAGGGCTAGCGGGAGTCGAACCTACAATGAGCAGTTCTTC. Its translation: CASSRASGSRTYNEQFF.

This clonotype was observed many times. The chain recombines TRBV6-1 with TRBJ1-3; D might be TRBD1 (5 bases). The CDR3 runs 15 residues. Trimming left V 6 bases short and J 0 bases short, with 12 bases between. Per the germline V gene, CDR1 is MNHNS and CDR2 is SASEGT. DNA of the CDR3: TGTGCCAGCAGCACGGGACGGAACTCTGGAAACACCATATATTTT. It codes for CASSTGRNSGNTIYF.

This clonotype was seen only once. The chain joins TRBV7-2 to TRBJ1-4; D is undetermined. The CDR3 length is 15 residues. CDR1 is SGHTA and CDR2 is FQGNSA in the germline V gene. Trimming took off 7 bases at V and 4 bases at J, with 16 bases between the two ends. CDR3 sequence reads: CASNPLGSLNEKLFF. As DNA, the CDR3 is TGTGCCAGCAATCCTCTGGGGTCCCTTAATGAAAAACTGTTTTTT.

CDR3 protein: CASSKARANEQFF. As DNA, the CDR3 is TGTGCCAGCAGCAAGGCAAGGGCCAATGAGCAGTTCTTC. The chain employs TRBV7-9 and TRBJ2-1; no reliable D call. Germline V gives CDR1 SEHNR, CDR2 FQNEAQ (reference sequence). The CDR3 runs 13 residues. Trimming shortened V by 5 bases and J by 6 bases, and 11 bases separated the two germline ends.

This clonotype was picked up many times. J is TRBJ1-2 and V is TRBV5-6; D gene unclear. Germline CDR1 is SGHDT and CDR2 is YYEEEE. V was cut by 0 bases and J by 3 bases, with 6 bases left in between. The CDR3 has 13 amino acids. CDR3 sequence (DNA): TGTGCCAGCAGCTTGGACGTCTACTATGGCTACACCTTC. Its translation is CASSLDVYYGYTF. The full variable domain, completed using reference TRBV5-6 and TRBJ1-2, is DAGVTQSPTHLIKTRGQQVTLRCSPKSGHDTVSWYQQALGQGPQFIFQYYEEEERQRGNFPDRFSGHQFPNYSSELNVNALLLGDSALYLCASSLDVYYGYTFGSGTRLTVV.

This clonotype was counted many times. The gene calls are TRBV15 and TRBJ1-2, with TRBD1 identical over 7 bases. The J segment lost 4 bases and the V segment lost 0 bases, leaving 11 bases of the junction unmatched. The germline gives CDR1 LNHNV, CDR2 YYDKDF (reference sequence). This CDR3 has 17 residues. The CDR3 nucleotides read TGTGCCACCAGCAGAGATTCAGTGGCAGGGGGGATCTATGGCTACACCTTC. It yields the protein CATSRDSVAGGIYGYTF.

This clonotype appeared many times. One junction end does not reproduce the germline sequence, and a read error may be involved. The CDR3 nucleotides are TGTGCCAGCAGCTTGGAGCGGATTGCTTCTTTGAAAACTGAAGCTTTCTTT. Residues: CASSLERIASLKTEAFF. The V gene is TRBV7-2, the J gene TRBJ1-1; no definite D call. Germline assignment: CDR1 SGHTA and CDR2 FQGNSA. The CDR3 totals 17 residues.

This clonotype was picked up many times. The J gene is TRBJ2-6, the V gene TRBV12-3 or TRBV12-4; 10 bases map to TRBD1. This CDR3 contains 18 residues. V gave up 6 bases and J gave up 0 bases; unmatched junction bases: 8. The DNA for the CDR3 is TGTGCCAGCAGCCGAAGGACAGGGGGTCGCTCTGGGGCCAACGTCCTGACTTTC. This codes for CASSRRTGGRSGANVLTF.

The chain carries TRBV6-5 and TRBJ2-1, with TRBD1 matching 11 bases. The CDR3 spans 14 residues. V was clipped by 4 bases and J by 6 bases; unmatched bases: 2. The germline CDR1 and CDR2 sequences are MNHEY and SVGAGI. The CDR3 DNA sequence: TGTGCCAGCAGTTTCGGGACAGGGGGCAATGAGCAGTTCTTC. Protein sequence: CASSFGTGGNEQFF.

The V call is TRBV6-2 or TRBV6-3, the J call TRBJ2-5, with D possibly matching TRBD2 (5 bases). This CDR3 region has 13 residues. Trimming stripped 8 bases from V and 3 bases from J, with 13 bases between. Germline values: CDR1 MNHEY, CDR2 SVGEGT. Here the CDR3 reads CASETDGKETQYF. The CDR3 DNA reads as TGTGCCAGCGAGACCGACGGGAAAGAGACCCAGTACTTC.

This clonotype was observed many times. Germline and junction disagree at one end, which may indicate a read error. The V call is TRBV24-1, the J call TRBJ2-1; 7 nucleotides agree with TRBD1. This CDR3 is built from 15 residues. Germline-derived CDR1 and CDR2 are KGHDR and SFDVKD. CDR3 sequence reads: CATSDFTGAYDEQFF. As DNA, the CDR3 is TGTGCCACCAGTGATTTTACAGGGGCCTACGATGAGCAGTTCTTC.

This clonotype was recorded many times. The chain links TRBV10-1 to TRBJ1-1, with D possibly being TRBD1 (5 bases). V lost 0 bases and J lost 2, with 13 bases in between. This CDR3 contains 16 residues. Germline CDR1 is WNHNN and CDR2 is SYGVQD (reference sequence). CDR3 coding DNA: TGCGCCAGCAGTGAGTCGAGACCTGGGGGTAACACTGAAGCTTTCTTT. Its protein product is CASSESRPGGNTEAFF.